This T cell receptor beta chain appears in the sequencing data of a study of CD8 T cells in Susac syndrome. Reverse transcription of roughly 0.5 to 1 ug RNA was carried out with random hexamers. MiXCR, applied by TCRdb to the immunoSEQ multiplex PCR reads, yields one record per CDR3 protein. Among 100,000 to 150,000 distinct CDR3 sequences listed, about 94% were seen once. The authors sequenced TCR beta from blood CD8+ and CD4+ T cells. This sequence originates from a human donor with Susac syndrome. The sequenced sample was CD8+ T cells from PBMCs.

The CDR3 is CASSRSGGATETQYF. The CDR3 DNA reads TGTGCCAGCAGTCGAAGCGGGGGGGCGACGGAGACCCAGTACTTC. The chain carries TRBV2 and TRBJ2-5; 10 positions agree with TRBD2. V shed 5 bases and J 5 bases; nucleotides not matched to a gene: 8. The CDR3 covers 15 residues. From germline, CDR1 is SNHLY and CDR2 FYNNEI. The variable domain in full, with the rest retrieved from reference TRBV2 and TRBJ2-5, is EPEVTQTPSHQVTQMGQEVILRCVPISNHLYFYWYRQILGQKVEFLVSFYNNEISEKSEIFDDQFSVERPDGSNFTLKIRSTKLEDSAMYFCASSRSGGATETQYFGPGTRLLVL.